This entry lists 21 T cell receptor beta chains sequenced from one sample in a study of shared clonotypes between healthy human individuals (dated by TCRdb to about 2020). Preparation of the library involved the immunoSEQ multiplex PCR assay. Held by TCRdb, this immuneACCESS table contains in-frame sequences only and omits some clones. Under half of the omission traces to an unresolved V gene where checked; the cause of the rest is unknown. This sample holds 2 million to 2.5 million clones; over 90% were observed only once. The top ten clonotypes cover 0.35% to 0.5% of the sample. Material for sequencing was naive CD4+ T cells from PBMCs. The sample's cell subset or site label, in plain terms: CD45RA+ positively selected. These receptors all come from a man younger than 35 in good health. Some clones in this sample may be carry-over from other donors' samples.

This clone was recorded only once. This sequence joins TRBV6-6 and TRBJ2-7; no firm D call. Looked up from germline, CDR1 is MNHNY and CDR2 is SVGAGI (reference sequence). Trimming shortened V by 2 bases and J by 0 bases, and 11 bases separated the two germline ends. The CDR3 has 15 amino acids. In DNA form, the CDR3 reads TGTGCCAGCAGTTACGGTCAGGCAAGCTCCTACGAGCAGTACTTC. Encoded protein: CASSYGQASSYEQYF.

The CDR3 DNA sequence: TGTGCCACCAGCATCGGATTTAACACTGAAGCTTTCTTT. It specifies CATSIGFNTEAFF. The chain links TRBV15 to TRBJ1-1; D is unclear. This CDR3 is built from 13 residues. Germline V CDR1 and CDR2: LNHNV, YYDKDF (reference sequence). Trimming stripped 4 bases from V and 2 bases from J, with 8 bases between.

The J gene is TRBJ1-3, the V gene TRBV5-1; D gene unclear. The V gene's germline CDR1 is SGHRS and CDR2 YFSETQ. This CDR3 comprises 16 residues. Trimming removed 0 bases from V and 0 bases from J, with 10 bases in between. This CDR3 is CASSLGPMGSGNTIYF. The DNA for the CDR3 is TGCGCCAGCAGCTTGGGGCCAATGGGCTCTGGAAACACCATATATTTT. Together with reference TRBV5-1 and TRBJ1-3, the CDR3 gives the full variable domain: KAGVTQTPRYLIKTRGQQVTLSCSPISGHRSVSWYQQTPGQGLQFLFEYFSETQRNKGNFPGRFSGRQFSNSRSEMNVSTLELGDSALYLCASSLGPMGSGNTIYFGEGSWLTVV.

The V call is TRBV18, the J call TRBJ2-1, with D perhaps assigned TRBD1 or TRBD2 (5 bases each). The CDR3 spans 15 residues. Between the trimmed V and J ends, which lost 3 bases and 8 bases, there was a span of 17 bases. From germline, CDR1 is KGHSH and CDR2 LQKENI. The DNA for the CDR3 is TGTGCCAGCTCACCCCTGGGGAGTAGGGGCGATGAGCAGTTCTTC. This translates into CASSPLGSRGDEQFF.

V gene TRBV25-1 combines with J gene TRBJ2-1; D unclear. Trimming pared 6 bases from V and 6 bases from J, leaving 9 bases between. Germline assignment: CDR1 MGHDK and CDR2 SYGVNS. This CDR3 contains 12 residues. CDR3: CASRQRGNEQFF. The CDR3 bases are TGTGCCAGCAGACAGAGAGGCAATGAGCAGTTCTTC.

The gene calls are TRBV6-4 and TRBJ2-7; D may match TRBD1 or TRBD2 (5 bases each). Germline V gene sequence: CDR1 MRHNA, CDR2 SNTAGT. Trimming removed 8 bases at V and 4 bases at J, with 24 bases between. The CDR3 totals 16 residues. The CDR3 loop reads CASGTQGKRTTYEQYF. CDR3 DNA: TGTGCCAGCGGGACCCAGGGAAAAAGAACTACATACGAGCAGTACTTC.

About this clone: Additional DNA sequences in this sample encode the identical CDR3. The chain couples TRBV5-1 to TRBJ1-2; no clear D. V lost 0 bases, J lost 0 bases, and 3 bases lay in between. The CDR3 is made up of 13 amino acids. Germline assignment: CDR1 SGHRS and CDR2 YFSETQ. CDR3 amino acids: CASSLGTNYGYTF. DNA of the CDR3: TGCGCCAGCAGCTTGGGTACTAACTATGGCTACACCTTC.

As to this clone: The same CDR3 is also encoded by other DNA sequences in this sample. V is TRBV28 and J is TRBJ1-5, with 8 bases lining up with TRBD1. V lost 6 bases to trimming and J lost 0 bases; unmatched junction nucleotides: 4. CDR1 is MDHEN and CDR2 is SYDVKM in the germline V gene. This CDR3 has 15 residues. CDR3: CASSGTGVSNQPQHF. The DNA for the CDR3 is TGTGCCAGCAGCGGGACAGGAGTTAGCAATCAGCCCCAGCATTTT. Complete variable domain (other parts from reference TRBV28 and TRBJ1-5): DVKVTQSSRYLVKRTGEKVFLECVQDMDHENMFWYRQDPGLGLRLIYFSYDVKMKEKGDIPEGYSVSREKKERFSLILESASTNQTSMYLCASSGTGVSNQPQHFGDGTRLSIL.

V gene TRBV21-1 combines with J gene TRBJ1-5; TRBD1, as called in the table, went unchecked against the DNA. TRBV21-1 is reported as a pseudogene. The CDR3 sequence is 15 residues long. The CDR3 region is CASSARQGVSQPQHF. Written as DNA, the CDR3 is TGTGCCAGCAGCGCCCGACAGGGGGTAAGTCAGCCCCAGCATTTT.

This chain links TRBV5-1 with TRBJ2-7, with D tentatively TRBD1 or TRBD2 (5 bases each). V was pared by 4 bases and J by 4 bases, with 21 bases between. The CDR3 has 16 amino acids. Germline-derived CDR1 and CDR2 are SGHRS and YFSETQ. The CDR3 region is CASSPGQPGGLYEQYF. CDR3 DNA sequence: TGCGCCAGCAGCCCGGGGCAACCCGGCGGGCTGTACGAGCAGTACTTC.

The chain recombines TRBV27 with TRBJ2-2; D is perhaps TRBD1 (5 bases). The CDR3 runs to 14 residues. V lost 6 bases to trimming and J lost 9 bases, with 17 bases between them. Germline V gives CDR1 MNHEY, CDR2 SMNVEV (reference sequence). CDR3 nucleotides: TGTGCCAGCAGGAGCCTCCAGGGCGGATGGGAGCTGTTTTTT. Its translation: CASRSLQGGWELFF.

The DNA for the CDR3 is TGTGCCAGCAGCTTAGATCAGGGCTATGGGGAGTACACCTTC. Translation gives CASSLDQGYGEYTF. The V and J genes are TRBV7-9 and TRBJ1-2; D is perhaps TRBD1 (5 bases). The V end was cut by 1 base, the J end by 11 bases, with 17 bases between. Germline assignment: CDR1 SEHNR and CDR2 FQNEAQ (reference sequence). The CDR3 sequence is 14 residues long.

This clone was seen once. This specimen includes other DNA sequences encoding the same CDR3. V is TRBV6-1 and J is TRBJ2-7; D is perhaps TRBD2 (6 bases). CDR1 and CDR2 from the germline V gene are MNHNS and SASEGT. There are 12 residues in the CDR3. The germline V and J ends were trimmed by 2 bases and 4 bases, with 6 bases remaining between them. CDR3 in DNA: TGTGCCAGCAGTGAACGGGGGTACGAGCAGTACTTC. This codes for CASSERGYEQYF.

V and J are TRBV5-1 and TRBJ2-4, with D maybe TRBD2 (5 bases). Trimming pared 0 bases from V and 0 bases from J, leaving 13 bases between. This CDR3 spans 17 amino acids. Germline assignment: CDR1 SGHRS and CDR2 YFSETQ. The CDR3 DNA sequence: TGCGCCAGCAGCTTGGCAGGACTTTCCGAAGCCAAAAACATTCAGTACTTC. Translation gives CASSLAGLSEAKNIQYF.

The V gene is TRBV7-3, the J gene TRBJ2-1, with no clear D. The V end was cut by 4 bases, the J end by 4 bases, with 14 bases between. The CDR3 contains 15 residues. Per germline, CDR1 SGHTA and CDR2 FQGTGA. CDR3 nucleotides: TGTGCCAGCAGCTCCGCAGGCGGCGTGTACAATGAGCAGTTCTTC. Its protein is CASSSAGGVYNEQFF.

The rearrangement uses TRBV4-1 and TRBJ2-1, with D possibly being TRBD2 (5 bases). Germline lookup yields CDR1 MGHRA and CDR2 YSYEKL. The CDR3 runs 13 residues. V was shortened by 1 base and J by 10 bases, with 11 bases between the two germline ends. The CDR3 nucleotides are TGCGCCAGCAGCCAAGCAATGGCGGGCGAGCAGTTCTTC. Encoded protein: CASSQAMAGEQFF.

This rearrangement joins TRBV5-1 to TRBJ2-5; TRBD1 is a possible D gene (6 bases). CDR3 size: 14 residues. CDR1 is SGHRS, CDR2 YFSETQ, per germline. V gave up 2 bases and J gave up 5 bases, with 13 bases separating them. The CDR3 DNA is TGCGCCAGCAGCTTACAGGGTATGAGGGAGACCCAGTACTTC. It yields the protein CASSLQGMRETQYF.

The chain carries TRBV14 and TRBJ1-3; the D is unclear. V lost 1 base and J lost 0, with 10 bases in between. CDR3 length: 16 residues. Germline values: CDR1 SGHDN, CDR2 FVKESK. The CDR3 is CASSQGRGFSGNTIYF. DNA for the CDR3: TGTGCCAGCAGCCAAGGACGGGGTTTCTCTGGAAACACCATATATTTT.

The rearrangement joins TRBV28 to TRBJ1-2; maybe TRBD1 (5 bases). V lost 5 bases to trimming and J lost 1 base, with 32 bases between them. Germline assignment: CDR1 MDHEN and CDR2 SYDVKM. The CDR3 extends over 21 amino acids. This chain's CDR3 is CASSHIPRPSPGATGNYGYTF. The CDR3 bases are TGTGCCAGCAGTCATATCCCCCGACCATCCCCTGGGGCGACGGGTAACTATGGCTACACCTTC.

As DNA, the CDR3 is TGTGCCAGCTTCGCGGCCGGGGGAGCGGATACGCAGTATTTT. Protein: CASFAAGGADTQYF. The chain carries TRBV28 and TRBJ2-3; perhaps TRBD2 as D (6 bases). The V end was cut by 8 bases, the J end by 6 bases, with 18 bases between. The CDR3 runs to 14 residues. CDR1 MDHEN and CDR2 SYDVKM come from the germline V gene.

The chain is built from TRBV11-2 and TRBJ1-1, with a weak D call TRBD1 (5 bases). The CDR3 totals 16 residues. Trimming cost V 5 bases and J 6 bases, with 22 bases left between them. Germline assignment: CDR1 SGHAT and CDR2 FQNNGV. CDR3 DNA: TGTGCCAGCAGCCGACGGGGGGGGACCCCCGACGCTGAAGCTTTCTTT. This translates into CASSRRGGTPDAEAFF.